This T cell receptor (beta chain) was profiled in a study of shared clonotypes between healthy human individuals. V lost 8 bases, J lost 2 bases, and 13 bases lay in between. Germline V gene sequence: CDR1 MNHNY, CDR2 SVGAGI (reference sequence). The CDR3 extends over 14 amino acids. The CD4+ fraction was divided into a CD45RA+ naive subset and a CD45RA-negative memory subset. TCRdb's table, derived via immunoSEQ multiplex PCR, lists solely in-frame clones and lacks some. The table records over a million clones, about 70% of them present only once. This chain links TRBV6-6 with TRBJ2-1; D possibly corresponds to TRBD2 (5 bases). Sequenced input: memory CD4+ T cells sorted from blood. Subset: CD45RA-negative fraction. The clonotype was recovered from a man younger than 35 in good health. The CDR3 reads CASLRTEAYNEQFF. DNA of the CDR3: TGTGCCAGCCTTCGGACTGAGGCCTACAATGAGCAGTTCTTC.